These 3 T cell receptor beta chains originate from one sample sequenced in a study of Ad26.COV2.S vaccination and SARS-CoV-2 variants listed by TCRdb under 2021. The library relied on the immunoSEQ multiplex PCR assay. In TCRdb, the immuneACCESS table is reduced to in-frame sequences with V and J assigned. These tables do not hold every clone; where another copy was compared, an unresolved V gene accounts for under half, and the others remain unexplained. This sample is represented by some 340,000 clones; about 86% of them were singletons. The ten largest clones take up 1.5% to 2.5% of the sample. The intended sense of this specimen's treatment or condition label: roughly 20 received Ad26.COV2.S at low or high dose, single or two shots; several received placebo; per-sample allocation not given. For vaccine and placebo recipients, repertoires were sequenced using samples collected on day 63 after the first injection.

The source was peripheral blood, collected in a trial of Ad26.COV2.S vaccine versus placebo. These receptors were taken from a person aged 18 to 65 who received the Ad26.COV2.S COVID-19 vaccine or a placebo.

This clone was seen a single time. The V call is TRBV14, the J call TRBJ2-3, with a tentative D call TRBD1 (5 bases). CDR1 is SGHDN, CDR2 FVKESK, per germline. This CDR3 region has 16 residues. V gave up 0 bases and J gave up 5 bases, with 15 bases separating them. CDR3 sequence reads: CASSQDLKGLGDTQYF. DNA of the CDR3: TGTGCCAGCAGCCAAGATCTAAAGGGGTTGGGAGATACGCAGTATTTT. Full variable domain (outside the CDR3, taken from reference TRBV14 and TRBJ2-3): EAGVTQFPSHSVIEKGQTVTLRCDPISGHDNLYWYRRVMGKEIKFLLHFVKESKQDESGMPNNRFLAERTGGTYSTLKVQPAELEDSGVYFCASSQDLKGLGDTQYFGPGTRLTVL.

The CDR3 bases are TGTGCCAGCAGTGAATGGGTAGTTACAGATACGCAGTATTTT. Protein sequence: CASSEWVVTDTQYF. The chain combines TRBV2 with TRBJ2-3; the D is unclear. Between the trimmed V and J ends, which lost 2 bases and 3 bases, there was a span of 9 bases. The CDR3 runs 14 residues. Germline CDR1 SNHLY, CDR2 FYNNEI.

The chain links TRBV5-1 to TRBJ2-3, with no clear D. The CDR3 is 16 residues long. Germline loops: CDR1 SGHRS, CDR2 YFSETQ. Trimming cost V 2 bases and J 0 bases, with 13 bases left between them. The CDR3 region has the DNA TGCGCCAGCAGCTTAGTGAAGTCAACTAGCACAGATACGCAGTATTTT. Encoded protein: CASSLVKSTSTDTQYF.